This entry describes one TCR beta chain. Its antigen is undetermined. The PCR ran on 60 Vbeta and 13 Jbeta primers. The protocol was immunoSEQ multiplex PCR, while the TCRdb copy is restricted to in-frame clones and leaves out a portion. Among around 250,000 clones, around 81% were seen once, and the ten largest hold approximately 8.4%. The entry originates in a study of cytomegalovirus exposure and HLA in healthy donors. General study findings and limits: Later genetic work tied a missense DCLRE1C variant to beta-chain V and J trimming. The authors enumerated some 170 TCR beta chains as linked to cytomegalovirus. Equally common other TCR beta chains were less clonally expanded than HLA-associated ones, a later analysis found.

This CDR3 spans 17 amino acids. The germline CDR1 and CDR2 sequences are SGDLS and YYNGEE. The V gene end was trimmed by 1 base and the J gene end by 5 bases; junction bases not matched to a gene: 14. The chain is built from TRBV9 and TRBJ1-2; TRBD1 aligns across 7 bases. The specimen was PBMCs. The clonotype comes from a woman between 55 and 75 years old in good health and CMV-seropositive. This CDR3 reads CASSVSPAIHRGYGYTF. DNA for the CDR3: TGTGCCAGCAGCGTAAGCCCGGCCATCCACAGGGGTTATGGCTACACCTTC.